A single sample is the source of the 32 T cell receptor beta chains below, sequenced in a study of T-cell memory formation after mild COVID-19. TCRdb used MiXCR to reprocess the 5' RACE reads, holding one entry per CDR3 protein. The sample records a few hundred thousand distinct CDR3 sequences, roughly 15% being singletons. The sample taken for sequencing was PBMCs or a T cell subset sorted from them (not recorded which). Every receptor here comes from a man in his late teens or twenties who had mild COVID-19 (a few samples of this study predate the infection). Cell type and time point are not known.

The V gene is TRBV4-1, the J gene TRBJ1-2; possible D gene TRBD1, 5 bases. Germline loops: CDR1 MGHRA, CDR2 YSYEKL. This CDR3 region has 15 residues. V dropped 1 base and J dropped 5 bases, with 14 bases sitting between them. The CDR3 loop is CASSQGSSRGYGYTF. CDR3 sequence (DNA): TGCGCCAGCAGCCAAGGATCCAGCCGGGGGTATGGCTACACCTTC.

In this sample, this clonotype turned up many times. J is TRBJ1-5 and V is TRBV3-1; no clear D gene. Trimming pared 2 bases from V and 1 base from J, leaving 0 bases between. Germline CDR1 LGHDT, CDR2 YNNKEL (reference sequence). The CDR3 is made up of 12 amino acids. CDR3 sequence reads: CASSQSNQPQHF. DNA for the CDR3: TGTGCCAGCAGCCAAAGCAATCAGCCCCAGCATTTT.

In this sample, this clonotype turned up a few times. The chain joins TRBV5-4 to TRBJ2-3; TRBD2 agrees at 12 bases. The CDR3 length is 17 residues. Trimming cost V 4 bases and J 0 bases; bases outside gene matches: 6. Germline CDR1 and CDR2: SGHNT and YYREEE (reference sequence). The CDR3 is CASSLRLAGASTDTQYF. DNA of the CDR3: TGTGCCAGCAGCCTCAGACTAGCGGGGGCTAGCACAGATACGCAGTATTTT.

This chain joins TRBV29-1 and TRBJ2-1; D assignment may be TRBD1 or TRBD2 (5 bases each). V lost 4 bases and J lost 4, with 11 bases in between. Germline loops: CDR1 SQVTM, CDR2 ANQGSEA. The CDR3 is 13 amino acids. DNA for the CDR3: TGCAGCGTTGTTGTCGGGGCGTACAATGAGCAGTTCTTC. Protein product: CSVVVGAYNEQFF.

This clonotype has only a few counts. The chain couples TRBV7-2 to TRBJ2-7, with D uncertain. The CDR3 consists of 13 residues. The germline gives CDR1 SGHTA, CDR2 FQGNSA. The V gene lost 0 bases and the J gene lost 6 bases, with 9 bases spanning the gap. CDR3 coding DNA: TGTGCCAGCAGCTTAGCCAGGTCCGGCGAGCAGTACTTC. As protein: CASSLARSGEQYF.

The table lists this clonotype with many counts. This CDR3 reads CASSLLPASGGAREQFF. CDR3 sequence (DNA): TGTGCCAGCAGCTTACTCCCGGCTAGCGGGGGGGCCCGTGAGCAGTTCTTC. This chain uses TRBV7-6 with TRBJ2-1; 12 positions agree with TRBD2. Trimming took 2 bases from V and 9 from J; bases not matched to a gene: 11. The germline V gene encodes CDR1 SGHVS and CDR2 FNYEAQ. This CDR3 contains 17 residues.

In this sample, this clonotype turned up a few times. V is TRBV7-9 and J is TRBJ2-3; 13 nucleotides line up with TRBD2. This CDR3 has 18 amino acids. V gave up 4 bases and J gave up 3 bases; unmatched junction bases: 10. Germline loops: CDR1 SEHNR, CDR2 FQNEAQ (reference sequence). Here the CDR3 DNA reads TGTGCCAGCAGCTCCGGGGGCGCGACTAGCGGGGGGACAGATACGCAGTATTTT. Protein sequence: CASSSGGATSGGTDTQYF.

This clonotype was seen more than once but under ten times. The rearrangement links TRBV30 to TRBJ2-1; no definite D call. The V gene lost 4 bases and the J gene lost 10 bases, with 14 bases spanning the gap. The CDR3 is made up of 12 amino acids. Germline V gene data show CDR1 as GTSNPN and CDR2 as SVGIG (reference sequence). The CDR3 DNA is TGTGCCTGGAACCCACAGTCTGTGGAGCAGTTCTTC. Its protein is CAWNPQSVEQFF. The full variable domain, completed using reference TRBV30 and TRBJ2-1, is SQTIHQWPATLVQPVGSPLSLECTVEGTSNPNLYWYRQAAGRGLQLLFYSVGIGQISSEVPQNLSASRPQDRQFILSSKKLLLSDSGFYLCAWNPQSVEQFFGPGTRLTVL.

The rearrangement joins TRBV5-1 to TRBJ2-1; TRBD2 might be the D (5 bases). The V end lost 7 bases, the J end lost 11 bases, and 16 bases lay between the germline ends. The CDR3 has 12 amino acids. Germline loops: CDR1 SGHRS, CDR2 YFSETQ. CDR3 region: CASAPGSHKQFF. DNA for the CDR3: TGCGCCAGCGCTCCTGGGAGCCATAAGCAGTTCTTC.

DNA for the CDR3: TGTGCCAGCAGCCTTAAACTAGGAGGATCCGGGCTGGGTGAGCAGTTCTTC. Translated, it gives CASSLKLGGSGLGEQFF. V gene TRBV11-2 combines with J gene TRBJ2-1, with a tentative D call TRBD2 (5 bases). This CDR3 spans 17 amino acids. The V and J ends lost 5 bases and 9 bases respectively, with 26 bases between them. CDR1 SGHAT and CDR2 FQNNGV come from the germline V gene. The full variable domain, its missing parts supplied by reference TRBV11-2 and TRBJ2-1, is EAGVAQSPRYKIIEKRQSVAFWCNPISGHATLYWYQQILGQGPKLLIQFQNNGVVDDSQLPKDRFSAERLKGVDSTLKIQPAKLEDSAVYLCASSLKLGGSGLGEQFFGPGTRLTVL.

This clonotype came up a few times. CDR3 sequence reads: CASSQVGMNTEAFF. The CDR3 DNA sequence: TGTGCCAGCAGCCAAGTCGGGATGAACACTGAAGCTTTCTTT. The chain carries TRBV4-2 and TRBJ1-1; D unresolved. V was shortened by 1 base and J by 0 bases, with 6 bases between the two germline ends. Germline lookup yields CDR1 LGHNA and CDR2 YNFKEQ. This CDR3 is 14 amino acids long.

The J gene is TRBJ1-5, the V gene TRBV4-3; D gene ambiguous. In germline, CDR1 is LGHNA, CDR2 YSLEER. With 1 base removed from V and 9 bases from J, the gap between germline ends came to 13 bases. This CDR3 comprises 14 residues. CDR3 DNA: TGCGCCAGCAGCCAAGGCGAAGGGCGTTCGCCCCAGCATTTT. This codes for CASSQGEGRSPQHF.

The chain combines TRBV19 with TRBJ1-2, with 11 positions matching TRBD1. The CDR3 sequence is 16 residues long. Germline V gene sequence: CDR1 LNHDA, CDR2 SQIVND (reference sequence). Germline trimming cut 6 bases from V and 4 bases from J; bases unmatched to any gene: 10. The CDR3 protein is CASRPLRDRGIYGYTF. The CDR3 DNA is TGTGCCAGTAGGCCCCTCCGGGACAGGGGGATCTATGGCTACACCTTC.

The chain recombines TRBV12-3 or TRBV12-4 with TRBJ2-7, with no clear D. V lost 6 bases and J 3 bases, leaving 24 bases between the germline ends. The CDR3 consists of 17 residues. CDR3 loop: CASRFTPGPQVGYEQYF. The CDR3 DNA reads TGTGCCAGCAGATTCACTCCCGGGCCCCAGGTAGGCTACGAGCAGTACTTC.

The gene calls are TRBV30 and TRBJ2-2; TRBD1 agrees at 8 bases. The germline CDR1 and CDR2 sequences are GTSNPN and SVGIG (reference sequence). This CDR3 has 17 amino acids. V was pared by 2 bases and J by 6 bases, with 14 bases of the junction left unmatched. The CDR3 sequence: CAWSKPPDRETAGELFF. CDR3 nucleotides: TGTGCCTGGAGTAAACCTCCGGACAGGGAAACCGCCGGGGAGCTGTTTTTT.

V and J are TRBV10-2 and TRBJ2-7, with a possible D match to TRBD1 (6 bases). Trimming stripped 3 bases from V and 2 bases from J, with 11 bases between. This CDR3 has 14 residues. Per the germline V gene, CDR1 is WSHSY and CDR2 is SAAADI. The CDR3, as DNA: TGCGCCAGCAGTGACCCGAGGGGGACCTACGAGCAGTACGTC. It codes for CASSDPRGTYEQYV.

This clonotype has a count of ten or more. The V call is TRBV7-2, the J call TRBJ2-2; TRBD1 or TRBD2 may be the D gene (5 bases each). CDR3 size: 15 residues. Trimming pared 5 bases from V and 3 bases from J, leaving 13 bases between. CDR1 and CDR2 from the germline V gene are SGHTA and FQGNSA. CDR3 region: CASSDGTGYTGELFF. The CDR3 nucleotides read TGTGCCAGCAGCGACGGGACGGGCTACACCGGGGAGCTGTTTTTT.

The table lists this clonotype with a few counts. The genes are TRBV18 and TRBJ1-4, with no clear D. Trimming left V 2 bases short and J 0 bases short, with 10 bases between. Germline V CDR1 and CDR2: KGHSH, LQKENI. This CDR3 spans 16 amino acids. The CDR3, as DNA: TGTGCCAGCTCACCAGGGAGCGGAACAACTAATGAAAAACTGTTTTTT. It encodes CASSPGSGTTNEKLFF. Full variable domain (rest looked up from reference TRBV18 and TRBJ1-4): NAGVMQNPRHLVRRRGQEARLRCSPMKGHSHVYWYRQLPEEGLKFMVYLQKENIIDESGMPKERFSAEFPKEGPSILRIQQVVRGDSAAYFCASSPGSGTTNEKLFFGSGTQLSVL.

This clonotype occurred a few times. The CDR3 loop is CSVEDPQGMDTEAFF. The CDR3 nucleotides read TGCAGCGTTGAAGATCCCCAGGGAATGGACACTGAAGCTTTCTTT. V is TRBV29-1 and J is TRBJ1-1; D perhaps matches TRBD1 (5 bases). The CDR3 contains 15 residues. Per the germline V gene, CDR1 is SQVTM and CDR2 is ANQGSEA. V was clipped by 0 bases and J by 3 bases, with 14 bases between them.

The J gene is TRBJ2-1, the V gene TRBV7-9; the D call may be TRBD1 or TRBD2 (5 bases each). Trimming removed 1 base at V and 9 bases at J, with 13 bases between. CDR1 and CDR2 from the germline V gene are SEHNR and FQNEAQ (reference sequence). The CDR3 contains 14 residues. Here the CDR3 reads CASSLGVGTSEQFF. The CDR3 DNA sequence: TGTGCCAGCAGCTTAGGGGTGGGGACGAGTGAGCAGTTCTTC.

This sequence joins TRBV27 and TRBJ2-5, with D possibly matching TRBD2 (6 bases). The germline gives CDR1 MNHEY, CDR2 SMNVEV (reference sequence). This CDR3 region has 13 residues. V lost 6 bases, J lost 7 bases, and 15 bases lay in between. DNA of the CDR3: TGTGCCAGCAGCGGGACGCCGGAGGGGACCCAGTACTTC. Translation: CASSGTPEGTQYF.

This clonotype was picked up a small number of times. The chain recombines TRBV5-1 with TRBJ2-4; D uncertain. The germline gives CDR1 SGHRS, CDR2 YFSETQ. The CDR3 sequence is 13 residues long. Trimming removed 6 bases from V and 7 bases from J, with 14 bases in between. CDR3 region: CASKVVGSNIQYF. The CDR3 coding sequence is TGCGCCAGCAAAGTGGTGGGATCGAACATTCAGTACTTC.

A few counts support this clonotype. This chain links TRBV7-2 with TRBJ1-2; no definite D call. Between the trimmed V and J ends, which lost 4 bases and 1 base, there was a span of 16 bases. Germline CDR1 and CDR2: SGHTA and FQGNSA. There are 16 residues in the CDR3. CDR3 bases: TGTGCCAGCAGCTATCAAAACCGGGAGATTAACTATGGCTACACCTTC. Protein sequence: CASSYQNREINYGYTF.

This chain connects TRBV5-6 to TRBJ2-3; D may be TRBD1 (6 bases). V lost 4 bases and J lost 0, with 18 bases in between. In germline, CDR1 is SGHDT, CDR2 YYEEEE. The CDR3 consists of 17 residues. The CDR3 DNA sequence: TGTGCCAGCAGCCTCCCCACAGGGCAAGCTAGCACAGATACGCAGTATTTT. It codes for CASSLPTGQASTDTQYF.

This clonotype has only a few counts. The genes are TRBV15 and TRBJ1-1; no definite D call. The ends were cut back, 0 bases at V and 4 bases at J, with 12 bases in the middle. Germline-derived CDR1 and CDR2 are LNHNV and YYDKDF (reference sequence). The CDR3 runs to 15 residues. The CDR3 reads CATSRDGSGSTEAFF. The CDR3 DNA follows: TGTGCCACCAGCAGAGATGGGAGTGGGAGCACTGAAGCTTTCTTT.

The chain carries TRBV12-3 or TRBV12-4 and TRBJ1-5; 8 bases line up with TRBD1. The CDR3 extends over 15 amino acids. V lost 0 bases to trimming and J lost 6 bases; unmatched junction nucleotides: 4. For the CDR3, the DNA is TGTGCCAGCAGTTTAGCGGCAGGGGGCGGTCAGCCCCAGCATTTT. The encoded protein is CASSLAAGGGQPQHF.

This clonotype appeared a few times. J is TRBJ2-4 and V is TRBV15; D perhaps matches TRBD2 (6 bases). The CDR3 totals 15 residues. Trimming left V 2 bases short and J 8 bases short, with 16 bases between. The germline gives CDR1 LNHNV, CDR2 YYDKDF (reference sequence). CDR3 nucleotides: TGTGCCACCAGCAGATTGGGACTTTACGGGGACATTCAGTACTTC. Its translation is CATSRLGLYGDIQYF.

This chain links TRBV12-3 or TRBV12-4 with TRBJ1-2, with D perhaps matching TRBD1 (6 bases). The CDR3 totals 12 residues. V shed 10 bases and J shed 8 bases, with 17 bases lying between them. The CDR3 loop is CAITLPGGGYTF. For the CDR3, the DNA is TGTGCCATTACCCTCCCGGGGGGCGGCTACACCTTC.

This clonotype showed up just a few times. V is TRBV27 and J is TRBJ1-6, with D unresolved. Trimming took off 0 bases at V and 4 bases at J, with 13 bases between the two ends. The CDR3 runs to 17 residues. Germline lookup yields CDR1 MNHEY and CDR2 SMNVEV (reference sequence). The CDR3 loop is CASSLSAGYRYNSPLHF. CDR3 nucleotides: TGTGCCAGCAGTTTATCGGCAGGCTACAGATATAATTCACCCCTCCACTTT.

This clonotype was observed a handful of times. The chain employs TRBV5-1 and TRBJ2-1, with 8 bases matching TRBD2. The germline CDR1 and CDR2 sequences are SGHRS and YFSETQ. J gave up 7 bases and V 3 bases, and 3 bases lay outside the gene matches. The CDR3 contains 13 residues. Here the CDR3 DNA reads TGCGCCAGCAGCTCGACTAGCGCGAATGAGCAGTTCTTC. This gives the protein CASSSTSANEQFF.

The sample holds a few counts of this clonotype. For the CDR3, the DNA is TGCGCCAGCGCCAGTGGACCTGTTCAAGAGACCCAGTACTTC. Translation: CASASGPVQETQYF. The gene calls are TRBV5-1 and TRBJ2-5; D uncertain. In germline, CDR1 is SGHRS, CDR2 YFSETQ. This CDR3 has 14 amino acids. Trimming took off 7 bases at V and 2 bases at J, with 15 bases between the two ends.

The sample holds a few counts of this clonotype. The chain couples TRBV7-2 to TRBJ2-2; unclear D gene. V shed 1 base and J shed 5 bases, with 14 bases lying between them. The V gene's germline CDR1 is SGHTA and CDR2 FQGNSA. The CDR3 has 16 residues. The CDR3 region has the DNA TGTGCCAGCAGCTTAGATGGTTGGGGTAGTACCGGGGAGCTGTTTTTT. Translating it yields CASSLDGWGSTGELFF.